The clone carrying this T cell receptor (beta chain) was detected a few times. The sample is drawn from a study of HIV-infected patients and healthy controls. Germline loops: CDR1 SQVTM, CDR2 ANQGSEA. After removal of 7 bases from V and 2 bases from J, the junction contained 5 bases not matched to a gene. This CDR3 is built from 13 residues. TCRdb re-analysed the 5' RACE reads in MiXCR, keeping a single row per CDR3 protein. The sample records 70,000 or so distinct CDR3 sequences, about 16% being singletons. Sequenced sample: CD4+ T cells from blood. The V and J genes are TRBV29-1 and TRBJ1-3, with TRBD1 identical over 7 bases. The receptor's source is a human donor in good health. The CDR3 DNA reads as TGCAGCGCCTCGCAGGGGGCTGGAAACACCATATATTTT. It is translated as CSASQGAGNTIYF. Using reference TRBV29-1 and TRBJ1-3 for the parts outside the CDR3, the full variable domain is SAVISQKPSRDICQRGTSLTIQCQVDSQVTMMFWYRQQPGQSLTLIATANQGSEATYESGFVIDKFPISRPNLTFSTLTVSNMSPEDSSIYLCSASQGAGNTIYFGEGSWLTVV.